This record covers a single TCR beta chain. The data derive from a study of T cell changes during pregnancy in multiple sclerosis. Trimming pared 3 bases from V and 3 bases from J, leaving 14 bases between. Germline V gene lookup returns CDR1 SNHLY and CDR2 FYNNEI. CDR3 length: 16 amino acids. The repertoire was sequenced with immunoSEQ multiplex PCR; TCRdb's copy has only in-frame clones and lacks some. The top ten hold 2.5% to 3.5% of the sample, which has around 100,000 clones, approximately 91% seen once. The sequence derives from a female donor with multiple sclerosis, enrolled in a pregnancy study. This chain joins TRBV2 and TRBJ2-2, with D perhaps TRBD2 (6 bases). Sequenced material: peripheral blood, taken in the second trimester of pregnancy. The CDR3 nucleotides are TGTGCCAGCAGTGAGGTGCGGGGTTCGTACACCGGGGAGCTGTTTTTT. Translated, it gives CASSEVRGSYTGELFF.